The entry that follows covers one TCR beta chain sequence. These data are taken from a study of blood T cell repertoires in COVID-19. Original methodology: Reference gene primer amplification gave nucleated cell count estimates. This table comes from immunoSEQ multiplex PCR, and its TCRdb copy is limited to in-frame clones, with some not included. V and J calls and clone size are given by that table; D and trimming were obtained from the DNA. This table holds around 140,000 clones, about 86% found once. This TCR came from a woman between 55 and 75 years old with acute or convalescent COVID-19. The sequenced sample was peripheral blood.

CDR3 sequence reads: CASSVEPTDKETQYF. DNA of the CDR3: TGTGCCAGCAGCGTAGAACCTACGGACAAAGAGACCCAGTACTTC. This chain uses TRBV9 with TRBJ2-5, with D possibly matching TRBD1 (5 bases). V dropped 0 bases and J dropped 3 bases, with 12 bases sitting between them. The germline CDR1 and CDR2 sequences are SGDLS and YYNGEE. There are 15 residues in the CDR3.